This T cell receptor beta chain originates from a study of blood T cell repertoires in COVID-19. Here immunoSEQ multiplex PCR was the method, and the copy in TCRdb shows in-frame clones only, minus some. Of 70,000 to 95,000 clones in the sample, around nine tenths were seen once. This CDR3 has 14 residues. Germline lookup yields CDR1 LGHNA and CDR2 YNFKEQ. Trimming at V came to 1 base and at J to 9 bases, leaving 3 bases not matched to a gene. The material sequenced was peripheral blood. The gene calls are TRBV4-2 and TRBJ1-6; 7 nucleotides line up with TRBD1. The clonotype comes from a woman of 80 years or more with acute or convalescent COVID-19. CDR3: CASSQVGDSSPLHF. CDR3 bases: TGTGCCAGCAGCCAAGTAGGGGACAGTTCACCCCTCCACTTT.